The 8 T cell receptor beta chains below come from one sample, sequenced in a study of T cell repertoires and HLA-DP antigens. Generated by immunoSEQ multiplex PCR, the TCRdb table keeps only in-frame clones and is missing some. The sample shows 85,000 to 90,000 clones, about 89% of them seen only once. These TCRs are of unknown antigen specificity. Sample: CD4+ T cells from PBMCs. The receptors come from a man aged 50 to 59 in good health and CMV-seronegative.

This sequence joins TRBV9 and TRBJ2-3, with a weak D call TRBD2 (7 bases). This CDR3 region has 17 residues. Deletions cut 0 bases from V and 1 base from J, with 15 bases between. Germline V gives CDR1 SGDLS, CDR2 YYNGEE. In DNA form, the CDR3 reads TGTGCCAGCAGCGTAGAGGGGGGGACCCATGGCACAGATACGCAGTATTTT. It translates to CASSVEGGTHGTDTQYF.

This chain joins TRBV7-9 and TRBJ1-2; possibly TRBD1 for D (5 bases). Germline loops: CDR1 SEHNR, CDR2 FQNEAQ (reference sequence). V lost 5 bases to trimming and J lost 2 bases, with 9 bases between them. This CDR3 contains 13 residues. The CDR3 loop is CASSRDPNYGYTF. The DNA for the CDR3 is TGTGCCAGCAGCCGGGACCCCAACTATGGCTACACCTTC.

This chain joins TRBV5-1 and TRBJ2-7, with D possibly matching TRBD1 (6 bases). The CDR3 is 13 residues long. V was pared by 7 bases and J by 5 bases, with 16 bases between. The germline V gene encodes CDR1 SGHRS and CDR2 YFSETQ. Here the CDR3 reads CASRETGSHEQYF. CDR3 DNA sequence: TGCGCCAGCCGAGAAACAGGGTCCCACGAGCAGTACTTC.

The chain is built from TRBV9 and TRBJ2-5; D might be TRBD1 or TRBD2, each matching 5 bases. In germline, CDR1 is SGDLS, CDR2 YYNGEE. The CDR3 runs 15 residues. V gave up 0 bases and J gave up 5 bases, with 14 bases separating them. CDR3 protein: CASSVGQGDFETQYF. CDR3 coding DNA: TGTGCCAGCAGCGTAGGGCAGGGAGATTTTGAGACCCAGTACTTC.

V and J are TRBV7-9 and TRBJ2-1, with D unclear. Trimming removed 6 bases at V and 6 bases at J, with 9 bases between. The CDR3 length is 12 residues. Germline loops: CDR1 SEHNR, CDR2 FQNEAQ (reference sequence). CDR3 in amino acids: CASRLSGNEQFF. CDR3 DNA: TGTGCCAGCAGGCTGTCGGGCAATGAGCAGTTCTTC.

This chain links TRBV25-1 with TRBJ1-5; D possibly corresponds to TRBD1 (6 bases). Germline lookup yields CDR1 MGHDK and CDR2 SYGVNS. The CDR3 consists of 15 residues. V was shortened by 11 bases and J by 4 bases, with 21 bases between the two germline ends. The CDR3 sequence is CAPDPTTGSNQPQHF. For the CDR3, the DNA is TGTGCCCCAGACCCTACGACAGGCTCAAATCAGCCCCAGCATTTT.

The chain links TRBV7-9 to TRBJ2-3, with unresolved D. This CDR3 has 14 residues. Germline V lookup: CDR1 SEHNR, CDR2 FQNEAQ (reference sequence). Trimming took off 1 base at V and 8 bases at J, with 13 bases between the two ends. Written as DNA, the CDR3 is TGTGCCAGCAGCTTAGTTTCCGGGTTAGGTACGCAGTATTTT. Its translation: CASSLVSGLGTQYF.

This rearrangement joins TRBV29-1 to TRBJ1-2; 7 bases fit TRBD1. V was clipped by 0 bases and J by 4 bases; unmatched bases: 5. The CDR3 is 14 amino acids. Looked up from germline, CDR1 is SQVTM and CDR2 is ANQGSEA. The CDR3, as DNA: TGCAGCGTTGAAGAAGTCGAGGGGGCCTATGGCTACACCTTC. Translating it yields CSVEEVEGAYGYTF.